Below are 9 T cell receptor beta chains sequenced from a single sample in a study of shared clonotypes between healthy human individuals. Measured with immunoSEQ multiplex PCR; TCRdb has only the in-frame clones, and not every one. The table lists about 640,000 clones, around 72% of them singletons. The sample was memory CD4+ T cells sorted from blood. The sample's subset: CD45RA-negative fraction. These receptors originate from a young woman in good health.

This rearrangement joins TRBV28 to TRBJ1-3, with D possibly matching TRBD1 (5 bases). This CDR3 comprises 13 residues. Trimming removed 8 bases at V and 4 bases at J, with 12 bases between. Germline CDR1 MDHEN, CDR2 SYDVKM. CDR3 nucleotide sequence: TGTGCCAGCTGTCCGGGGCCCGGAAACACCATATATTTT. Translation: CASCPGPGNTIYF.

This clone was seen at least ten times. V and J are TRBV7-8 and TRBJ2-7, with 8 bases fitting TRBD2. CDR3 length equals 14 residues. Germline V lookup: CDR1 SGHVS, CDR2 FQNEAQ. V lost 5 bases, J lost 3 bases, and 6 bases stayed unmatched. CDR3 nucleotide sequence: TGTGCCAGCAGCGCCGGGACTAGTTTCTACGAGCAGTACTTC. This gives the protein CASSAGTSFYEQYF.

The genes are TRBV5-4 and TRBJ2-3, with D possibly matching TRBD2 (5 bases). The ends were cut back, 0 bases at V and 1 base at J, with 9 bases in the middle. Germline V gene lookup returns CDR1 SGHNT and CDR2 YYREEE (reference sequence). The CDR3 covers 15 residues. The CDR3 loop is CASSLGTRGTDTQYF. The CDR3 DNA follows: TGTGCCAGCAGCTTGGGTACTAGGGGCACAGATACGCAGTATTTT.

The chain recombines TRBV18 with TRBJ2-7; D possibly corresponds to TRBD1 (6 bases). This CDR3 comprises 15 residues. V lost 0 bases and J 1 base, leaving 10 bases between the germline ends. Germline CDR1 KGHSH, CDR2 LQKENI. The chain's CDR3 is CASSPPNTGSYEQYF. In DNA, the CDR3 is TGTGCCAGCTCACCACCCAATACAGGGTCCTACGAGCAGTACTTC.

This chain links TRBV6-4 with TRBJ2-6, with D possibly TRBD1 on 6 matching bases. There are 17 residues in the CDR3. CDR1 and CDR2 (germline): MRHNA, SNTAGT. The ends were cut back, 8 bases at V and 0 bases at J, with 17 bases in the middle. In nucleotides, the CDR3 is TGTGCCAGCTCCCCGACAGGCTTCTCCTCTGGGGCCAACGTCCTGACTTTC. This encodes CASSPTGFSSGANVLTF.

The chain recombines TRBV7-2 with TRBJ1-5; D remains ambiguous. Trimming pared 2 bases from V and 9 bases from J, leaving 8 bases between. Germline V gene lookup returns CDR1 SGHTA and CDR2 FQGNSA. The CDR3 extends over 12 amino acids. The CDR3 protein is CASSLWNSPQHF. The CDR3 DNA reads as TGTGCCAGCAGCTTATGGAATTCGCCCCAGCATTTT.

V and J are TRBV5-6 and TRBJ2-7, with D possibly TRBD2 on 6 matching bases. The CDR3 is 14 residues long. With 0 bases removed from V and 9 bases from J, the gap between germline ends came to 16 bases. Per the germline V gene, CDR1 is SGHDT and CDR2 is YYEEEE. The CDR3 here is CASSLVTSRTVQYF. The DNA for the CDR3 is TGTGCCAGCAGCTTGGTCACTAGCAGAACGGTGCAGTACTTC.

The rearrangement uses TRBV5-1 and TRBJ2-1; the match to TRBD1 covers 8 bases. CDR1 SGHRS and CDR2 YFSETQ come from the germline V gene. This CDR3 is 15 amino acids long. V lost 4 bases, J lost 7 bases, and 10 bases stayed unmatched. CDR3 region: CASSTDRVVSNEQFF. The CDR3 nucleotides are TGCGCCAGCAGCACGGACAGGGTTGTATCGAATGAGCAGTTCTTC.

This clone was counted a few times. The chain links TRBV28 to TRBJ1-3, with TRBD1 matching 8 bases. Germline V gives CDR1 MDHEN, CDR2 SYDVKM. Trimming took 3 bases from V and 4 from J; bases not matched to a gene: 2. This CDR3 is 14 amino acids long. The CDR3 loop is CASSFRGLGNTIYF. In DNA form, the CDR3 reads TGTGCCAGCAGTTTCAGGGGGCTCGGAAACACCATATATTTT.